What follows are 8 T cell receptor beta chains derived from one specimen sequenced in a study of metastatic and nonmetastatic thyroid tumors. TCRdb reassembled clones from the PCR reads with MiXCR. The sample includes tens of thousands of clones, 20% to 25% of them seen just once. The entire patient cohort was treatment-naive prior to thyroid surgery. The sample was adjacent normal tissue. All receptors come from a female donor with papillary thyroid cancer or a benign thyroid nodule (not recorded which). Some clones in this sample may be carry-over from other donors' samples.

This clone has ten or more counts. The V and J genes are TRBV20-1 and TRBJ2-5, with 12 bases fitting TRBD1. Germline values: CDR1 DFQATT, CDR2 SNEGSKA (reference sequence). The CDR3 is 15 residues long. V was clipped by 8 bases and J by 5 bases; unmatched bases: 12. The CDR3 region is CSSGTGGMGWETQYF. The CDR3 DNA is TGCAGTTCAGGGACAGGGGGCATGGGGTGGGAGACCCAGTACTTC.

CDR3 nucleotide sequence: TGCAGTGCTTCCCCGGGACTAGCGTTATACGAGCAGTACTTC. Translated, it gives CSASPGLALYEQYF. V is TRBV20-1 and J is TRBJ2-7, with 10 bases matching TRBD2. V was pared by 5 bases and J by 4 bases, with 8 bases of the junction left unmatched. CDR3 length equals 14 residues. Germline V gene sequence: CDR1 DFQATT, CDR2 SNEGSKA (reference sequence).

This clone was seen ten or more times. V is TRBV3-1 and J is TRBJ2-7; D ambiguous. Trimming left V 1 base short and J 3 bases short, with 13 bases between. CDR3 length equals 15 residues. The germline V gene encodes CDR1 LGHDT and CDR2 YNNKEL (reference sequence). CDR3 residues: CASSQALAEIYEQYF. The CDR3 DNA sequence: TGTGCCAGCAGCCAAGCATTGGCGGAGATCTACGAGCAGTACTTC.

This clone was seen more than once but under ten times. V and J are TRBV7-8 and TRBJ2-3; D ambiguous. This CDR3 is built from 11 residues. V was shortened by 4 bases and J by 5 bases, with 4 bases between the two germline ends. Germline V CDR1 and CDR2: SGHVS, FQNEAQ. CDR3 nucleotides: TGTGCCAGCAGCTCACAAGATACGCAGTATTTT. It yields the protein CASSSQDTQYF.

This clone is medium-sized within its sample. This chain joins TRBV19 and TRBJ1-2, with D tentatively TRBD1 (6 bases). The CDR3 has 18 residues. The ends were cut back, 3 bases at V and 0 bases at J, with 20 bases in the middle. Germline-derived CDR1 and CDR2 are LNHDA and SQIVND (reference sequence). The CDR3 nucleotides are TGTGCCAGTAGTATTGCGGGGGGCGGCAGAAGGGCTAACTATGGCTACACCTTC. It specifies CASSIAGGGRRANYGYTF.

This clone showed up many times. The rearrangement joins TRBV2 to TRBJ2-3, with D hard to call. V lost 2 bases and J 1 base, leaving 4 bases between the germline ends. The V gene's germline CDR1 is SNHLY and CDR2 FYNNEI. The CDR3 runs 13 residues. In nucleotides, the CDR3 is TGTGCCAGCAGTGAACTTGGCACAGATACGCAGTATTTT. The encoded protein is CASSELGTDTQYF.

This clone is labeled medium-sized. The chain couples TRBV6-2 or TRBV6-3 to TRBJ2-5, with D maybe TRBD1 (6 bases). This CDR3 spans 14 amino acids. Germline values: CDR1 MNHEY, CDR2 SVGEGT. V lost 4 bases and J 4 bases, leaving 13 bases between the germline ends. The CDR3 sequence: CASSWRTARETQYF. CDR3 DNA sequence: TGTGCCAGCAGTTGGAGGACAGCTCGAGAGACCCAGTACTTC.

By its share, this clone is medium-sized. V gene TRBV11-3 combines with J gene TRBJ2-1, with TRBD1 identical over 8 bases. Looked up from germline, CDR1 is SGHNT and CDR2 is YENEEA. CDR3 length: 13 residues. J was trimmed by 7 bases and V by 5 bases; bases with no gene match: 4. CDR3 protein: CASSPGGWNEQFF. CDR3 DNA: TGTGCCAGCAGCCCAGGGGGCTGGAATGAGCAGTTCTTC.